Each of the 32 T cell receptor beta chains below was sequenced from the same sample in a study of molecular identifiers for immune sequencing clone quantification. A single record per CDR3 protein comes from TCRdb applying MiXCR to the PCR reads. The table has over 600,000 distinct CDR3 sequences, about 20% seen once. Source material: naive CD8+ T cells from blood, with Jurkat cell RNA spiked in. Subset here: FACS-sorted CD8+CD4-CCR7+CD45RA+ naive T cells. The origin of the receptors is a human donor in good health. Some libraries in this study had Jurkat cell RNA spiked in.

Comment on this clonotype: A read error may produce the germline difference seen at one junction end. This chain uses TRBV4-1 with TRBJ2-1; TRBD2 matches at 8 bases. Germline V gene sequence: CDR1 MGHRA, CDR2 YSYEKL. This CDR3 contains 13 residues. Here the CDR3 reads CASSRGGPDEQLF. The CDR3 DNA follows: TGCGCCAGCAGCCGCGGGGGGCCGGATGAGCAGCTCTTC.

This clonotype was seen at least ten times. The chain is built from TRBV12-3 or TRBV12-4 and TRBJ2-5; perhaps TRBD2 as D (6 bases). Trimming shortened V by 6 bases and J by 7 bases, and 15 bases separated the two germline ends. The length of the CDR3 is 13 residues. This CDR3 is CASSGGSEGTQYF. For the CDR3, the DNA is TGTGCCAGCAGCGGAGGGTCGGAGGGGACCCAGTACTTC.

This clonotype has at least ten counts. V gene TRBV12-5 combines with J gene TRBJ2-5; no definite D call. V was shortened by 7 bases and J by 5 bases, with 14 bases between the two germline ends. The CDR3 spans 13 residues. Germline V gives CDR1 LGHNT, CDR2 FRNRAP. CDR3 nucleotide sequence: TGTGCTAGTGTTCCCTCCATGGGGGAGACCCAGTACTTC. As protein: CASVPSMGETQYF.

This clonotype was seen repeatedly, ten times or more. This chain connects TRBV18 to TRBJ1-5; 9 positions agree with TRBD1. There are 15 residues in the CDR3. V was pared by 3 bases and J by 5 bases, with 5 bases of the junction left unmatched. CDR1 is KGHSH, CDR2 LQKENI, per germline. Here the CDR3 DNA reads TGTGCCAGCTCACCCGGACAGGGGTCTTATCAGCCCCAGCATTTT. It translates to CASSPGQGSYQPQHF. The whole variable domain, filled in from reference TRBV18 and TRBJ1-5, reads NAGVMQNPRHLVRRRGQEARLRCSPMKGHSHVYWYRQLPEEGLKFMVYLQKENIIDESGMPKERFSAEFPKEGPSILRIQQVVRGDSAAYFCASSPGQGSYQPQHFGDGTRLSIL.

Regarding this clonotype: This could be a read error, since a much larger clone is one nucleotide away. The chain joins TRBV20-1 to TRBJ2-3, with 8 nucleotides matching TRBD2. The CDR3 is made up of 14 amino acids. CDR1 DFQATT and CDR2 SNEGSKA come from the germline V gene (reference sequence). The CDR3 DNA reads TGCAGTTCTAGAGTCGGGGGGGCCCCAGATACGCAGTATTTT. It specifies CSSRVGGAPDTQYF.

Many counts were recorded for this clonotype. The V and J genes are TRBV28 and TRBJ1-1; D is perhaps TRBD1 (6 bases). Germline V gives CDR1 MDHEN, CDR2 SYDVKM. CDR3 length equals 16 residues. V shed 5 bases and J shed 3 bases, with 19 bases lying between them. The CDR3 nucleotides are TGTGCCAGCAGTCCAACTCCGTTGGGGGCGCACACTGAAGCTTTCTTT. Protein: CASSPTPLGAHTEAFF.

This clonotype was counted at least ten times. The V and J genes are TRBV7-2 and TRBJ2-7; 7 positions agree with TRBD1. With 2 bases clipped from V and 2 bases from J, the junction kept 9 bases outside the gene matches. CDR1 and CDR2 from the germline V gene are SGHTA and FQGNSA. The CDR3 covers 16 residues. DNA for the CDR3: TGTGCCAGCAGCTTAAGCCGGGACAGTGATACCTACGAGCAGTACTTC. Its translation: CASSLSRDSDTYEQYF. Variable domain in full (rest from reference TRBV7-2 and TRBJ2-7): GAGVSQSPSNKVTEKGKDVELRCDPISGHTALYWYRQSLGQGLEFLIYFQGNSAPDKSGLPSDRFSAERTGGSVSTLTIQRTQQEDSAVYLCASSLSRDSDTYEQYFGPGTRLTVT.

This clonotype has a count of ten or more. The V gene is TRBV7-9, the J gene TRBJ2-5, with 9 bases fitting TRBD1. CDR1 is SEHNR, CDR2 FQNEAQ, per germline (reference sequence). V lost 1 base and J lost 2; bases outside the gene matches: 2. CDR3 size: 15 residues. For the CDR3, the DNA is TGTGCCAGCAGCTTAGTGGGGACAGGGCAAGAGACCCAGTACTTC. Protein: CASSLVGTGQETQYF.

This chain links TRBV20-1 with TRBJ2-3; either TRBD1 or TRBD2 may supply D (5 bases each). There are 16 residues in the CDR3. The germline V and J ends were trimmed by 5 bases and 2 bases, with 20 bases remaining between them. Germline V gene lookup returns CDR1 DFQATT and CDR2 SNEGSKA (reference sequence). This CDR3 reads CSARHGSGRNTDTQYF. CDR3 coding DNA: TGCAGTGCTCGCCACGGTTCGGGACGGAACACAGATACGCAGTATTTT.

Of note for this clonotype: A read error is likely, as this CDR3 ends without the conserved phenylalanine or tryptophan. The rearrangement joins TRBV13 to TRBJ2-5, with D tentatively TRBD1 (6 bases). With 0 bases removed from V and 6 bases from J, the gap between germline ends came to 14 bases. The CDR3 runs to 15 residues. From germline, CDR1 is PRHDT and CDR2 FYEKMQ (reference sequence). The CDR3 sequence is CASSLGQGLGKTQYS. The CDR3 DNA is TGTGCCAGCAGCTTAGGACAGGGCTTGGGAAAGACCCAGTACTCC.

There are a few counts of this clonotype. The V call is TRBV15, the J call TRBJ1-5; D perhaps matches TRBD1 (5 bases). Germline V gene sequence: CDR1 LNHNV, CDR2 YYDKDF (reference sequence). The CDR3 is 16 residues long. V was clipped by 1 base and J by 3 bases, with 13 bases between them. The CDR3 DNA reads as TGTGCCACCAGCAGAGCGGCAGGGAGAGACAATCAGCCCCAGCATTTT. Protein product: CATSRAAGRDNQPQHF.

Worth noting for this clonotype: A much larger clone lies a single base off, so this may be a read error. For the CDR3, the DNA is TGTGCCAGCAGTTTTGGGGCTTCGAGAGAAGAGACCCAGTACTTC. This translates into CASSFGASREETQYF. This chain uses TRBV28 with TRBJ2-5, with D possibly TRBD1 on 5 matching bases. Deletions cut 3 bases from V and 3 bases from J, with 14 bases between. In germline, CDR1 is MDHEN, CDR2 SYDVKM. This CDR3 comprises 15 residues.

This clonotype was seen repeatedly, ten times or more. The junction departs from germline at one end; a sequencing error may be responsible. The rearrangement joins TRBV6-2 or TRBV6-3 to TRBJ1-5; perhaps TRBD1 as D (6 bases). CDR1 is MNHEY and CDR2 is SVGEGT in the germline V gene. The CDR3 is made up of 15 amino acids. The CDR3 DNA sequence: TGTGCCAGCAGTAACTCCCTACAGGGTAACCAGCCCCAGCATTTT. Protein product: CASSNSLQGNQPQHF.

For this clonotype: The conserved final phenylalanine or tryptophan is absent from the CDR3, which likely points to a read error. The V and J genes are TRBV5-1 and TRBJ1-3, with D perhaps matching TRBD1 (5 bases). Germline V gene lookup returns CDR1 SGHRS and CDR2 YFSETQ. The CDR3 sequence is 15 residues long. The CDR3 DNA sequence: TGTGCCAGCAGCTTGGGGGACCACTCTGGAAACACCATATATTCT. Its protein is CASSLGDHSGNTIYS.

This clonotype was observed a few times. This chain links TRBV7-9 with TRBJ1-6, with 8 bases aligning to TRBD1. The CDR3 totals 11 residues. CDR1 and CDR2 (germline): SEHNR, FQNEAQ (reference sequence). Trimming cost V 5 bases and J 14 bases; bases outside gene matches: 2. CDR3 amino acids: CASSPDRALHF. In nucleotides, the CDR3 is TGTGCCAGCAGCCCGGACAGGGCCCTCCACTTT.

In regard to this clonotype: A much larger clone differs from this one at a single base, so this may be a read error. In this CDR3 the conserved last residue, phenylalanine or tryptophan, is missing, so a read error is likely. The chain combines TRBV5-1 with TRBJ1-1; D unresolved. The CDR3 runs 14 residues. CDR1 and CDR2 (germline): SGHRS, YFSETQ. With 0 bases removed from V and 1 base from J, the gap between germline ends came to 7 bases. The CDR3 nucleotides are TGCGCCAGCAGCTTGGGAGTCAGGAACACTGAAGCTTTCCTT. It codes for CASSLGVRNTEAFL.

V is TRBV13 and J is TRBJ2-5; 12 bases match TRBD2. Germline lookup yields CDR1 PRHDT and CDR2 FYEKMQ (reference sequence). The V and J ends lost 5 bases and 1 base, in that order; junction bases with no gene match: 11. The length of the CDR3 is 18 residues. The CDR3 nucleotides are TGTGCCAGCAGCCCCCGCGGACTAGCGGGGCCTATCCAAGAGACCCAGTACTTC. Protein: CASSPRGLAGPIQETQYF.

This clonotype was seen many times. The chain uses TRBV7-2 and TRBJ2-7; no clear D. Between the trimmed V and J ends, which lost 5 bases and 0 bases, there was a span of 14 bases. Germline V lookup: CDR1 SGHTA, CDR2 FQGNSA. The CDR3 covers 15 residues. The CDR3 loop reads CASSPNNYTSYEQYF. The CDR3 DNA sequence: TGTGCCAGCAGCCCAAACAACTATACCTCCTACGAGCAGTACTTC.

This clonotype was counted ten times or more. This chain links TRBV19 with TRBJ1-4; 7 bases are a match to TRBD1. Trimming at V came to 3 bases and at J to 3 bases, leaving 4 bases not matched to a gene. The CDR3 length is 15 residues. Germline V gives CDR1 LNHDA, CDR2 SQIVND (reference sequence). The CDR3: CASSIRQGPNEKLFF. Written as DNA, the CDR3 is TGTGCCAGTAGTATCCGACAGGGACCTAATGAAAAACTGTTTTTT.

This clonotype was observed a handful of times. V usage is TRBV12-3 or TRBV12-4 and J usage is TRBJ2-7, with D maybe TRBD1 (5 bases). The CDR3 loop spans 14 amino acids. V dropped 3 bases and J dropped 0 bases, with 9 bases sitting between them. The CDR3 coding sequence is TGTGCCAGCAGTTTGTTTACAGGCTCCTACGAGCAGTACTTC. Translation: CASSLFTGSYEQYF.

Turning to this clonotype: A junction boundary mismatches the germline segment, possibly from a read error. The chain joins TRBV4-1 to TRBJ1-1; 7 nucleotides agree with TRBD1. Germline CDR1 is MGHRA and CDR2 is YSYEKL. This CDR3 has 15 residues. The CDR3 is CASSQGRGRRPEAFF. The DNA for the CDR3 is TGCGCGAGCAGCCAAGGGAGGGGGCGGCGGCCTGAAGCTTTCTTT.

This clonotype was counted a few times. The V call is TRBV19, the J call TRBJ1-2, with TRBD1 as a possible D gene (5 bases). This CDR3 has 14 amino acids. V was pared by 3 bases and J by 2 bases, with 10 bases between. Germline-derived CDR1 and CDR2 are LNHDA and SQIVND (reference sequence). The CDR3 DNA sequence: TGTGCCAGTAGTATTAGTCAGGGAAACTATGGCTACACCTTC. The encoded protein is CASSISQGNYGYTF.

On this clonotype itself: A much larger clone lies one base from this, so it may be a read error. The chain couples TRBV27 to TRBJ2-4; unclear D gene. CDR3 length: 15 amino acids. CDR1 MNHEY and CDR2 SMNVEV come from the germline V gene (reference sequence). The V end was cut by 3 bases, the J end by 1 base, with 10 bases between. As DNA, the CDR3 is TGTGCCAGCAGTTTTGGGCGGCCTGCCAAAAACATTCAGTACTTC. This gives the protein CASSFGRPAKNIQYF.

This clonotype was found a few times. V is TRBV5-6 and J is TRBJ1-1; a possible D gene is TRBD1 (5 bases). Germline CDR1 SGHDT, CDR2 YYEEEE. With 3 bases removed from V and 2 bases from J, the gap between germline ends came to 17 bases. This CDR3 is built from 16 residues. The CDR3 is CASSSGLIFINTEAFF. CDR3 sequence (DNA): TGTGCCAGCAGCTCGGGACTGATCTTCATTAACACTGAAGCTTTCTTT.

This sequence joins TRBV5-4 and TRBJ2-2; D is unresolved. Germline lookup yields CDR1 SGHNT and CDR2 YYREEE (reference sequence). The CDR3 length is 12 residues. Between the trimmed V and J ends, which lost 2 bases and 9 bases, there was a span of 8 bases. The CDR3 region is CASSFDLRELFF. In DNA form, the CDR3 reads TGTGCCAGCAGCTTTGACTTACGGGAGCTGTTTTTT. Complete variable domain (other parts from reference TRBV5-4 and TRBJ2-2): ETGVTQSPTHLIKTRGQQVTLRCSSQSGHNTVSWYQQALGQGPQFIFQYYREEENGRGNFPPRFSGLQFPNYSSELNVNALELDDSALYLCASSFDLRELFFGEGSRLTVL.

This clonotype was recorded at least ten times. The chain combines TRBV6-5 with TRBJ2-7, with TRBD1 matching over 7 bases. The V and J ends lost 2 bases and 4 bases, in that order; junction bases with no gene match: 2. Germline CDR1 reads MNHEY; CDR2 reads SVGAGI. This CDR3 spans 13 amino acids. CDR3 amino acids: CASSYRTGYEQYF. For the CDR3, the DNA is TGTGCCAGCAGTTACCGGACAGGATACGAGCAGTACTTC.

The sample holds many counts of this clonotype. J is TRBJ1-1 and V is TRBV6-2 or TRBV6-3; D unresolved. The CDR3 loop spans 12 amino acids. V gave up 5 bases and J gave up 6 bases, with 10 bases separating them. Germline CDR1 MNHEY, CDR2 SVGEGT. The CDR3 here is CASSPRHSEAFF. The CDR3 coding sequence is TGTGCCAGCAGTCCACGGCATTCTGAAGCTTTCTTT.

The sample holds a few counts of this clonotype. DNA for the CDR3: TGCGCCAGCAGCCCCATTGCTAGCGGGGGGATCGAGCAGTACTTC. Protein product: CASSPIASGGIEQYF. V gene TRBV4-1 combines with J gene TRBJ2-7; 11 positions match TRBD2. From germline, CDR1 is MGHRA and CDR2 YSYEKL. V lost 4 bases and J lost 6; bases outside the gene matches: 8. The CDR3 has 15 amino acids.

This clonotype was picked up many times. V is TRBV6-5 and J is TRBJ1-2; TRBD1 is a possible D gene (5 bases). Germline CDR1 MNHEY, CDR2 SVGAGI. V lost 6 bases and J 4 bases, leaving 12 bases between the germline ends. The CDR3 loop spans 13 amino acids. CDR3 loop: CASSMGTAYGYTF. DNA for the CDR3: TGTGCCAGCAGCATGGGGACGGCCTATGGCTACACCTTC.

The chain employs TRBV27 and TRBJ1-5; tentatively, D is TRBD1 (6 bases). V was cut by 3 bases and J by 0 bases, with 15 bases left in between. The CDR3 totals 17 residues. CDR1 is MNHEY and CDR2 is SMNVEV in the germline V gene (reference sequence). DNA of the CDR3: TGTGCCAGCAGTTTCAAGGGGGGACCCTATAGCAATCAGCCCCAGCATTTT. Translating it yields CASSFKGGPYSNQPQHF.

This clonotype was seen repeatedly, ten times or more. The chain is built from TRBV7-2 and TRBJ2-7, with D possibly being TRBD1 (6 bases). CDR1 is SGHTA, CDR2 FQGNSA, per germline. This CDR3 has 12 residues. The germline V and J ends were trimmed by 5 bases and 6 bases, with 11 bases remaining between them. The CDR3 sequence: CASSIRGSEQYF. The CDR3 DNA reads as TGTGCCAGCAGCATTAGGGGGAGCGAGCAGTACTTC.

This clonotype was recorded at least ten times. The chain joins TRBV7-9 to TRBJ2-1, with D perhaps TRBD2 (6 bases). With 5 bases removed from V and 7 bases from J, the gap between germline ends came to 15 bases. This CDR3 is built from 14 residues. Germline V CDR1 and CDR2: SEHNR, FQNEAQ (reference sequence). The CDR3 loop reads CASSEGLRGNEQFF. The CDR3 region has the DNA TGTGCCAGCAGCGAAGGACTACGGGGGAATGAGCAGTTCTTC.